The 11 T cell receptor beta chains in this list originate from one sample, sequenced in a study of T-cell reconstitution after alpha-beta-depleted transplantation in children. Using unique molecular identifiers, the investigators prepared the TCRbeta library. Each CDR3 protein is one row after TCRdb ran MiXCR on the PCR reads. The table has 300,000 to 350,000 distinct CDR3 sequences, 23% seen once. The sample consisted of PBMCs, mostly from graft donor cells, taken 180 days after TCRalphabeta/CD19-depleted stem cell transplant. The receptor source for this set is a male patient younger than 18 who had a stem cell transplant for acute lymphoblastic leukemia, so the T cells may come from the graft donor.

J is TRBJ2-2 and V is TRBV7-9; unclear D gene. The V and J ends lost 4 bases and 8 bases respectively, with 11 bases between them. CDR3 length: 13 residues. Germline-derived CDR1 and CDR2 are SEHNR and FQNEAQ (reference sequence). CDR3 DNA sequence: TGTGCCAGCAGCTACTTGACCTGGGGGGAGCTGTTTTTT. Its protein product is CASSYLTWGELFF.

This clonotype came up a few times. The CDR3 sequence: CASRERGGNTEAFF. The CDR3, as DNA: TGTGCCAGCAGGGAGAGGGGAGGGAACACTGAAGCTTTCTTT. This sequence joins TRBV7-8 and TRBJ1-1; maybe TRBD1 (5 bases). V lost 6 bases and J 1 base, leaving 12 bases between the germline ends. The CDR3 sequence is 14 residues long. Germline CDR1 reads SGHVS; CDR2 reads FQNEAQ.

V gene TRBV28 combines with J gene TRBJ2-5; the D call may be TRBD1 or TRBD2 (5 bases each). Trimming pared 6 bases from V and 7 bases from J, leaving 21 bases between. The CDR3 contains 15 residues. Germline loops: CDR1 MDHEN, CDR2 SYDVKM. As DNA, the CDR3 is TGTGCCAGCAGGCTCAAATGGGACGACGGTGTGACCCAGTACTTC. Residues: CASRLKWDDGVTQYF.

This clonotype was picked up a small number of times. The chain is built from TRBV5-1 and TRBJ2-5; D not certain. The CDR3 is 15 residues long. Trimming left V 0 bases short and J 4 bases short, with 13 bases between. Germline-derived CDR1 and CDR2 are SGHRS and YFSETQ. CDR3 coding DNA: TGCGCCAGCAGCTTGGCTCTTGACACCCCAGAGACCCAGTACTTC. Translation: CASSLALDTPETQYF.

This clonotype was seen a handful of times. The V call is TRBV7-9, the J call TRBJ2-7; D unresolved. The CDR3 is made up of 15 amino acids. Germline loops: CDR1 SEHNR, CDR2 FQNEAQ (reference sequence). The V gene lost 7 bases and the J gene lost 0 bases, with 16 bases spanning the gap. CDR3 amino acids: CASIPEARPSYEQYF. The CDR3, as DNA: TGTGCCAGCATTCCAGAGGCTCGCCCCTCCTACGAGCAGTACTTC.

The chain couples TRBV7-3 to TRBJ2-3; possible D gene TRBD2, 5 bases. From germline, CDR1 is SGHTA and CDR2 FQGTGA. V lost 2 bases and J 6 bases, leaving 15 bases between the germline ends. The length of the CDR3 is 15 residues. CDR3: CASSLRGANPDTQYF. The CDR3 coding sequence is TGTGCCAGCAGCTTACGGGGAGCCAATCCCGATACGCAGTATTTT. Using reference TRBV7-3 and TRBJ2-3 for the parts outside the CDR3, the full variable domain is GAGVSQTPSNKVTEKGKYVELRCDPISGHTALYWYRQSLGQGPEFLIYFQGTGAADDSGLPNDRFFAVRPEGSVSTLKIQRTERGDSAVYLCASSLRGANPDTQYFGPGTRLTVL.

This chain links TRBV5-5 with TRBJ2-1; no reliable D call. Germline V gene sequence: CDR1 SGHKS, CDR2 YYEKEE (reference sequence). The CDR3 contains 16 residues. Trimming stripped 4 bases from V and 4 bases from J, with 18 bases between. CDR3 coding DNA: TGTGCCAGCAGCCCCTTTGGAGCGTACACTTACAATGAGCAGTTCTTC. Encoded protein: CASSPFGAYTYNEQFF.

This clonotype has ten or more counts. V is TRBV21-1 and J is TRBJ2-3. TRBV21-1 is noted as a pseudogene. The CDR3 covers 13 residues. CDR3 bases: TGTGCCAGCAGCAAAATTCCCCCAGATACGCAGTATTTT. This gives the protein CASSKIPPDTQYF.

This clonotype was found a few times. This rearrangement joins TRBV6-2 or TRBV6-3 to TRBJ2-3; maybe TRBD1 (6 bases). V dropped 2 bases and J dropped 0 bases, with 18 bases sitting between them. The V gene's germline CDR1 is MNHEY and CDR2 SVGEGT. The CDR3 sequence is 18 residues long. The CDR3 spells CASSYTRGQPISTDTQYF. CDR3 bases: TGTGCCAGCAGTTACACCAGGGGTCAGCCCATTAGCACAGATACGCAGTATTTT.

For the CDR3, the DNA is TGCGCCAGCAGCTTTGGGACACAAGAGACCCAGTACTTC. It codes for CASSFGTQETQYF. The chain employs TRBV5-1 and TRBJ2-5, with D possibly TRBD1 on 6 matching bases. The germline V and J ends were trimmed by 2 bases and 2 bases, with 7 bases remaining between them. In germline, CDR1 is SGHRS, CDR2 YFSETQ. The CDR3 is 13 residues long.

The sample holds a few counts of this clonotype. The chain is built from TRBV5-1 and TRBJ2-1; 15 bases are shared with TRBD2. V lost 5 bases to trimming and J lost 8 bases; unmatched junction nucleotides: 5. Per the germline V gene, CDR1 is SGHRS and CDR2 is YFSETQ. The CDR3 runs 15 residues. The DNA for the CDR3 is TGCGCCAGCAGGGGGACTAGCGGGGGGAGAGATGAGCAGTTCTTC. Translating it yields CASRGTSGGRDEQFF.